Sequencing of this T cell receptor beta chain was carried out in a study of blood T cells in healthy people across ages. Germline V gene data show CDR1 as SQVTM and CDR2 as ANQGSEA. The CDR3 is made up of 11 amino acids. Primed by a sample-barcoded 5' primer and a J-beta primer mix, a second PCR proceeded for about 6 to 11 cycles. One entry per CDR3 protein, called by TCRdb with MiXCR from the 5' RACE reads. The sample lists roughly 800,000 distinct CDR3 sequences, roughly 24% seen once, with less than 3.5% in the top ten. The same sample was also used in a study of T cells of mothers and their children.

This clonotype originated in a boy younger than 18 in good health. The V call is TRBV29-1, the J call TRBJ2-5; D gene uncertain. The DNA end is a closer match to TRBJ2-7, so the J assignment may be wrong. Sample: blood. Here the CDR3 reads CSVTLDYEQYF. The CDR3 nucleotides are TGCAGCGTTACTTTGGACTACGAGCAGTACTTC.